Following are 2 T cell receptor beta chains from one sample sequenced in a study of OX40 agonist ivuxolimab in advanced cancers. The protocol was immunoSEQ multiplex PCR, while the TCRdb copy is restricted to in-frame clones and leaves out a portion. The sample comprises some 80,000 clones, approximately 84% of which are singletons, and around 6.6% rests with the top ten. Sequenced material: CD4+ or CD8+ T cells sorted from blood, taken in a trial of the OX40 agonist ivuxolimab. The receptor set was obtained from an adult with an advanced solid tumor such as melanoma, head and neck, liver or kidney cancer.

The DNA for the CDR3 is TGTGCCAGCAGCTTATTCCAGGGTCAGGGAAGACAGCCCCAGCATTTT. Translated: CASSLFQGQGRQPQHF. The chain uses TRBV7-8 and TRBJ1-5; D might be TRBD1 (5 bases). With 2 bases removed from V and 7 bases from J, the gap between germline ends came to 18 bases. Germline-derived CDR1 and CDR2 are SGHVS and FQNEAQ. This CDR3 is built from 16 residues.

The V gene is TRBV5-5, the J gene TRBJ1-4; D uncertain. V was pared by 7 bases and J by 0 bases, with 4 bases between. Per the germline V gene, CDR1 is SGHKS and CDR2 is YYEKEE (reference sequence). This CDR3 spans 12 amino acids. As DNA, the CDR3 is TGTGCCAGCCAAGCAACTAATGAAAAACTGTTTTTT. Its protein is CASQATNEKLFF.